A single sample is the source of the 27 T cell receptor beta chains below, sequenced in a study of T cells in localized non-small cell lung cancer. Sequenced by immunoSEQ multiplex PCR; TCRdb stores in-frame clones only, minus some. The table has approximately 1,800 clones, 20% to 30% seen once; the top ten hold roughly an eighth. Material: normal lung tissue next to the tumor, obtained before any cancer treatment. All receptors derive from a woman between 35 and 70 years old with stage I lung adenocarcinoma.

The chain carries TRBV15 and TRBJ1-5, with unresolved D. CDR1 LNHNV and CDR2 YYDKDF come from the germline V gene (reference sequence). V shed 0 bases and J shed 3 bases, with 9 bases lying between them. This CDR3 region has 15 residues. The CDR3 DNA follows: TGTGCCACCAGCAGAGATAAGGGTTACAATCAGCCCCAGCATTTT. It yields the protein CATSRDKGYNQPQHF. Full variable domain (outside the CDR3, taken from reference TRBV15 and TRBJ1-5): DAMVIQNPRYQVTQFGKPVTLSCSQTLNHNVMYWYQQKSSQAPKLLFHYYDKDFNNEADTPDNFQSRRPNTSFCFLDIRSPGLGDTAMYLCATSRDKGYNQPQHFGDGTRLSIL.

By share, this clone ranks as medium-sized. The rearrangement uses TRBV6-8 and TRBJ1-5; no clear D. Germline CDR1 reads MNHGY; CDR2 reads SAAAGT. The length of the CDR3 is 13 residues. V was pared by 3 bases and J by 7 bases, with 10 bases between. CDR3 amino acids: CASSYSGSQPQHF. The CDR3 DNA sequence: TGTGCCAGCAGTTATTCGGGGTCGCAGCCCCAGCATTTT.

This clone was recorded a few times. This chain joins TRBV30 and TRBJ2-6; TRBD1 is a possible D gene (5 bases). This CDR3 spans 17 amino acids. V was trimmed by 3 bases and J by 0 bases, leaving 15 bases between them. Germline V gene sequence: CDR1 GTSNPN, CDR2 SVGIG (reference sequence). In DNA form, the CDR3 reads TGTGCCTGGAGGGCAGGGCTGAGATCCTCTGGGGCCAACGTCCTGACTTTC. This gives the protein CAWRAGLRSSGANVLTF. Together with reference TRBV30 and TRBJ2-6, the CDR3 gives the full variable domain: SQTIHQWPATLVQPVGSPLSLECTVEGTSNPNLYWYRQAAGRGLQLLFYSVGIGQISSEVPQNLSASRPQDRQFILSSKKLLLSDSGFYLCAWRAGLRSSGANVLTFGAGSRLTVL.

This clone is deemed large. This rearrangement joins TRBV11-3 to TRBJ2-1; D possibly corresponds to TRBD2 (7 bases). The CDR3 contains 16 residues. V was cut by 6 bases and J by 7 bases, with 22 bases left in between. Germline V gives CDR1 SGHNT, CDR2 YENEEA. The CDR3 loop reads CASRNYDGEGVNEQFF. The DNA of the CDR3 is TGTGCCAGCAGAAACTACGACGGGGAGGGGGTTAATGAGCAGTTCTTC.

The genes are TRBV9 and TRBJ2-2; 7 bases agree with TRBD1. The CDR3 spans 13 residues. V dropped 7 bases and J dropped 0; count of bases not matched to a gene: 0. Germline-derived CDR1 and CDR2 are SGDLS and YYNGEE. The CDR3 sequence is CASGQANTGELFF. The CDR3 region has the DNA TGTGCCAGCGGACAGGCGAACACCGGGGAGCTGTTTTTT. The complete variable domain, with remaining parts taken from reference TRBV9 and TRBJ2-2, reads DSGVTQTPKHLITATGQRVTLRCSPRSGDLSVYWYQQSLDQGLQFLIQYYNGEERAKGNILERFSAQQFPDLHSELNLSSLELGDSALYFCASGQANTGELFFGEGSRLTVL.

This clone turned up a few times. The rearrangement joins TRBV6-8 to TRBJ2-1, with D possibly being TRBD1 (6 bases). The germline V and J ends were trimmed by 0 bases and 6 bases, with 15 bases remaining between them. Per the germline V gene, CDR1 is MNHGY and CDR2 is SAAAGT. The CDR3 length is 16 residues. CDR3 DNA: TGTGCCAGCAGTTACTCTCTAGCAATGGGGGCCAATGAGCAGTTCTTC. Translating gives CASSYSLAMGANEQFF.

This clone was counted a few times. This sequence joins TRBV29-1 and TRBJ2-1, with 9 bases identical to TRBD2. The CDR3 sequence is 14 residues long. Per the germline V gene, CDR1 is SQVTM and CDR2 is ANQGSEA. V shed 6 bases, J shed 5 bases, and the junction held 8 bases outside the gene matches. CDR3 nucleotides: TGCAGCGTGATGGGGGGACTAGCACACAATGAGCAGTTCTTC. It yields the protein CSVMGGLAHNEQFF.

This clone is categorized as large. V and J are TRBV4-1 and TRBJ1-1; 11 bases are shared with TRBD1. CDR1 and CDR2 from the germline V gene are MGHRA and YSYEKL. V lost 4 bases to trimming and J lost 3 bases; unmatched junction nucleotides: 7. The CDR3 is 16 residues long. CDR3: CASSPKGTGGHTEAFF. The CDR3, as DNA: TGCGCCAGCAGCCCTAAGGGGACAGGGGGACACACTGAAGCTTTCTTT.

CDR3 amino acids: CASRASSTDTQYF. CDR3 in DNA: TGTGCCAGTAGAGCCTCTAGCACAGATACGCAGTATTTT. The chain has TRBV19 and TRBJ2-3; D is unresolved. CDR1 is LNHDA, CDR2 SQIVND, per germline (reference sequence). The germline V and J ends were trimmed by 6 bases and 0 bases, with 7 bases remaining between them. There are 13 residues in the CDR3.

The chain combines TRBV9 with TRBJ2-1; TRBD2 matches 7 bases. The V and J ends lost 3 bases and 15 bases, in that order; junction bases with no gene match: 12. CDR3 length equals 13 residues. Looked up from germline, CDR1 is SGDLS and CDR2 is YYNGEE. The CDR3 protein is CASSEDGEGSGFF. The CDR3 DNA follows: TGTGCCAGCAGCGAAGACGGGGAGGGCAGCGGGTTCTTC.

The chain links TRBV9 to TRBJ2-1, with D maybe TRBD2 (5 bases). The CDR3 extends over 12 amino acids. Trimming shortened V by 5 bases and J by 7 bases, and 10 bases separated the two germline ends. Germline V gene data show CDR1 as SGDLS and CDR2 as YYNGEE. This CDR3 is CASSVEGNEQFF. CDR3 DNA: TGTGCCAGCAGTGTTGAGGGAAATGAGCAGTTCTTC.

This clone was observed a handful of times. The rearrangement uses TRBV6-8 and TRBJ1-1, with D tentatively TRBD1 (5 bases). Germline V CDR1 and CDR2: MNHGY, SAAAGT. The germline V and J ends were trimmed by 5 bases and 1 base, with 11 bases remaining between them. CDR3 length: 14 residues. The CDR3 nucleotides are TGTGCCAGCAGTGTAGAGGGGTGGAACACTGAAGCTTTCTTT. Translated, it gives CASSVEGWNTEAFF.

The chain links TRBV9 to TRBJ1-4, with 11 bases matching TRBD1. Germline V lookup: CDR1 SGDLS, CDR2 YYNGEE. The CDR3 has 14 residues. V lost 5 bases and J lost 7; bases outside the gene matches: 4. The chain's CDR3 is CASSSGTGGEKLFF. The CDR3 DNA sequence: TGTGCCAGCAGTTCCGGGACAGGGGGTGAAAAACTGTTTTTT.

This clone was seen more than once but under ten times. The V call is TRBV9, the J call TRBJ1-1, with D tentatively TRBD1 (6 bases). Looked up from germline, CDR1 is SGDLS and CDR2 is YYNGEE. CDR3 length equals 14 residues. The germline V and J ends were trimmed by 4 bases and 5 bases, with 15 bases remaining between them. CDR3 bases: TGTGCCAGCAGCCATACAGGGACGGGGACTGAAGCTTTCTTT. Its translation is CASSHTGTGTEAFF.

Only a few counts were recorded for this clone. The chain has TRBV11-3 and TRBJ2-2; D may be TRBD1 (5 bases). Germline V lookup: CDR1 SGHNT, CDR2 YENEEA. The length of the CDR3 is 16 residues. V lost 2 bases to trimming and J lost 3 bases, with 13 bases between them. Here the CDR3 DNA reads TGTGCCAGCAGCTTATTCAGGGATCAAGACACCGGGGAGCTGTTTTTT. This sequence encodes CASSLFRDQDTGELFF. The variable domain in full, with the rest retrieved from reference TRBV11-3 and TRBJ2-2, is EAGVVQSPRYKIIEKKQPVAFWCNPISGHNTLYWYLQNLGQGPELLIRYENEEAVDDSQLPKDRFSAERLKGVDSTLKIQPAELGDSAVYLCASSLFRDQDTGELFFGEGSRLTVL.

This sequence joins TRBV11-3 and TRBJ2-7; TRBD2 might be the D (6 bases). The CDR3 runs 15 residues. Germline-derived CDR1 and CDR2 are SGHNT and YENEEA. The V and J ends lost 4 bases and 3 bases respectively, with 16 bases between them. CDR3 residues: CASSSQVGGNYEQYF. The CDR3 bases are TGTGCCAGCAGCTCTCAGGTCGGGGGAAACTACGAGCAGTACTTC.

This clone was counted only a few times. This chain connects TRBV9 to TRBJ1-4; D gene unclear. Trimming removed 4 bases at V and 3 bases at J, with 10 bases between. Germline CDR1 is SGDLS and CDR2 is YYNGEE. This CDR3 region has 14 residues. CDR3 region: CASSPPGANEKLFF. The CDR3 DNA is TGTGCCAGCAGCCCACCCGGGGCTAATGAAAAACTGTTTTTT.

This chain connects TRBV28 to TRBJ1-1; possible D gene TRBD1, 5 bases. CDR1 and CDR2 (germline): MDHEN, SYDVKM. Trimming took 2 bases from V and 4 from J, leaving 5 bases between them. This CDR3 spans 12 amino acids. The DNA for the CDR3 is TGTGCCAGCAGTTTACAGGGCACTGAAGCTTTCTTT. Amino acid sequence: CASSLQGTEAFF.

In this sample, this clone turned up a few times. The V call is TRBV11-3, the J call TRBJ1-1; 8 bases line up with TRBD1. This CDR3 spans 15 amino acids. Germline trimming cut 4 bases from V and 8 bases from J; bases unmatched to any gene: 12. The germline CDR1 and CDR2 sequences are SGHNT and YENEEA. The CDR3 nucleotides read TGTGCCAGCAGCTCAGGGGGCGTCACGTCCAGGGAAGCTTTCTTT. Translation gives CASSSGGVTSREAFF.

This clone occurred a few times. This chain joins TRBV30 and TRBJ1-2; 8 bases fit TRBD1. The CDR3 is made up of 16 amino acids. CDR1 and CDR2 (germline): GTSNPN, SVGIG (reference sequence). The V segment lost 0 bases and the J segment 5 bases; nucleotides outside the gene matches: 11. The CDR3 region has the DNA TGTGCCTGGAGTGTACTACGGACAGGGAAATGGTATGGCTACACCTTC. It is translated as CAWSVLRTGKWYGYTF.

V gene TRBV19 combines with J gene TRBJ1-2; D is unresolved. V was clipped by 7 bases and J by 7 bases, with 22 bases between them. The CDR3 has 15 amino acids. Per the germline V gene, CDR1 is LNHDA and CDR2 is SQIVND (reference sequence). CDR3: CASNRDSYGGGGYTF. The DNA of the CDR3 is TGTGCCAGTAACCGCGACTCCTACGGTGGTGGTGGCTACACCTTC.

CDR3 protein: CASGLPRDRGLDEQYF. The CDR3 DNA reads as TGTGCTAGTGGTTTGCCACGGGACAGGGGGTTGGACGAGCAGTACTTC. The chain employs TRBV12-5 and TRBJ2-7; 11 nucleotides line up with TRBD1. The CDR3 sequence is 16 residues long. CDR1 is LGHNT, CDR2 FRNRAP, per germline. V was pared by 2 bases and J by 5 bases, with 8 bases of the junction left unmatched.

This clone came up a few times. V and J are TRBV6-8 and TRBJ2-1; possible D gene TRBD2, 6 bases. The CDR3 is 15 amino acids. CDR1 and CDR2 (germline): MNHGY, SAAAGT. V dropped 5 bases and J dropped 0 bases, with 11 bases sitting between them. Here the CDR3 reads CASSTPAGSYNEQFF. The DNA for the CDR3 is TGTGCCAGCAGTACCCCAGCGGGCTCCTACAATGAGCAGTTCTTC.

Only a few counts were recorded for this clone. The V gene is TRBV18, the J gene TRBJ1-4; the D gene is possibly TRBD1 (5 bases). Germline V CDR1 and CDR2: KGHSH, LQKENI. The CDR3 totals 15 residues. V lost 2 bases and J 3 bases, leaving 10 bases between the germline ends. The CDR3 DNA follows: TGTGCCAGCTCACCAAGAGGGGAATCTAATGAAAAACTGTTTTTT. Its translation: CASSPRGESNEKLFF.

V usage is TRBV11-3 and J usage is TRBJ1-2; D unresolved. CDR3 length: 15 residues. V shed 5 bases and J shed 8 bases, with 21 bases lying between them. Per germline, CDR1 SGHNT and CDR2 YENEEA. CDR3: CASSPTYGRHEGYTF. The CDR3 coding sequence is TGTGCCAGCAGCCCGACCTACGGACGCCACGAGGGCTACACCTTC.

The chain employs TRBV1 and TRBJ2-5; the D call in the table, TRBD1, was not verified against the DNA. TRBV1 is a documented pseudogene. CDR3 length equals 15 residues. In DNA form, the CDR3 reads TGCGCCAGCAGCCGGCAGGGGTTGCCTCAAGAGACCCAGTACTTC. This encodes CASSRQGLPQETQYF.

The chain employs TRBV7-6 and TRBJ1-5; 7 positions match TRBD1. The CDR3 contains 18 residues. Losses at the gene ends were 3 bases for V and 3 bases for J; bases not matched to a gene: 14. Germline V CDR1 and CDR2: SGHVS, FNYEAQ. CDR3: CASSLNIQGRFDNQPQHF. CDR3 DNA sequence: TGTGCCAGCAGCTTGAATATACAGGGGCGTTTCGACAATCAGCCCCAGCATTTT. Based on the CDR3 plus reference TRBV7-6 and TRBJ1-5, the full variable domain is GAGVSQSPRYKVTKRGQDVALRCDPISGHVSLYWYRQALGQGPEFLTYFNYEAQQDKSGLPNDRFSAERPEGSISTLTIQRTEQRDSAMYRCASSLNIQGRFDNQPQHFGDGTRLSIL.